The 32 T cell receptor beta chains below come from one sample, sequenced in a study of T cells in narcolepsy. Sequenced by immunoSEQ multiplex PCR; TCRdb stores in-frame clones only, minus some. The data show about 25,000 clones, approximately 85% seen once. Sequencing input: CD45RA- memory CD4+ T cells from PBMCs. The source of these receptors is a human donor with narcolepsy.

The rearrangement links TRBV6-6 to TRBJ2-7; D remains ambiguous. Trimming removed 7 bases from V and 2 bases from J, with 12 bases in between. The CDR3 is 13 residues long. Germline V gives CDR1 MNHNY, CDR2 SVGAGI (reference sequence). CDR3 sequence reads: CASTRPSTYEQYF. The CDR3 nucleotides are TGTGCCAGCACCAGACCGTCGACCTACGAGCAGTACTTC.

This rearrangement joins TRBV11-1 to TRBJ2-7, with D hard to call. CDR3 length equals 12 residues. The V end lost 3 bases, the J end lost 5 bases, and 8 bases lay between the germline ends. In germline, CDR1 is SGHAT, CDR2 FQDESV (reference sequence). CDR3 amino acids: CASSFRVDEQYF. The CDR3 bases are TGTGCCAGCAGCTTTAGGGTCGACGAGCAGTACTTC.

This chain links TRBV5-4 with TRBJ2-1, with no clear D. Trimming shortened V by 0 bases and J by 12 bases, and 13 bases separated the two germline ends. CDR1 is SGHNT, CDR2 YYREEE, per germline (reference sequence). The CDR3 extends over 13 amino acids. The CDR3 spells CASSLDDQRSQFF. The CDR3 coding sequence is TGTGCCAGCAGCTTGGACGATCAACGGTCGCAGTTCTTC.

This chain uses TRBV5-6 with TRBJ2-1, with 9 nucleotides matching TRBD2. V trimming: 10 bases; J trimming: 6 bases; junction bases outside the gene matches: 14. The CDR3 sequence is 15 residues long. Per the germline V gene, CDR1 is SGHDT and CDR2 is YYEEEE. CDR3 nucleotides: TGTGCCGGCATCAGGACTAGCGCCGGCGGCAATGAGCAGTTCTTC. Translating it yields CAGIRTSAGGNEQFF.

The genes are TRBV28 and TRBJ1-5, with D unclear. With 7 bases removed from V and 7 bases from J, the gap between germline ends came to 14 bases. Germline-derived CDR1 and CDR2 are MDHEN and SYDVKM. The CDR3 length is 13 residues. As DNA, the CDR3 is TGTGCCAGCACCTGGGCGTTGGAGCAGCCCCAGCATTTT. Translating it yields CASTWALEQPQHF.

This clone showed up just once. The V and J genes are TRBV2 and TRBJ2-1, with 7 bases lining up with TRBD2. Germline values: CDR1 SNHLY, CDR2 FYNNEI. The length of the CDR3 is 15 residues. The V and J ends lost 7 bases and 3 bases, in that order; junction bases with no gene match: 9. CDR3 nucleotide sequence: TGTGCCAGCAAGCCCAGGGCTAGCGGCTACAATGAGCAGTTCTTC. This sequence encodes CASKPRASGYNEQFF.

The V call is TRBV4-3, the J call TRBJ2-2, with a weak D call TRBD1 (6 bases). Germline CDR1 is LGHNA and CDR2 is YSLEER. CDR3 length: 16 residues. V lost 1 base, J lost 5 bases, and 14 bases lay in between. CDR3 residues: CASSQGMDSSTGELFF. The CDR3 DNA follows: TGCGCCAGCAGCCAAGGGATGGACAGCTCGACCGGGGAGCTGTTTTTT.

The table lists this clone with a few counts. This chain connects TRBV18 to TRBJ1-3; tentatively, D is TRBD1 (5 bases). The V gene's germline CDR1 is KGHSH and CDR2 LQKENI. The CDR3 has 18 amino acids. The V end was cut by 2 bases, the J end by 0 bases, with 17 bases between. The CDR3 DNA reads as TGTGCCAGCTCACCAGTGCAGCAGGGTGGTGGCTCTGGAAACACCATATATTTT. It encodes CASSPVQQGGGSGNTIYF.

The V and J genes are TRBV11-2 and TRBJ2-1; D not resolved. Trimming left V 5 bases short and J 7 bases short, with 12 bases between. This CDR3 has 13 amino acids. CDR1 is SGHAT and CDR2 is FQNNGV in the germline V gene. In nucleotides, the CDR3 is TGTGCCAGCAGCACCGGCCTGTCGAATGAGCAGTTCTTC. Translation gives CASSTGLSNEQFF.

The chain couples TRBV6-5 to TRBJ1-1, with 7 bases that match TRBD1. J was trimmed by 3 bases and V by 10 bases; bases with no gene match: 8. Germline V lookup: CDR1 MNHEY, CDR2 SVGAGI. The CDR3 totals 13 residues. This CDR3 is CATLSGGHTEAFF. CDR3 nucleotides: TGTGCCACACTCTCAGGGGGACACACTGAAGCTTTCTTT.

The chain joins TRBV28 to TRBJ1-2; tentative D call: TRBD1 (5 bases). The germline CDR1 and CDR2 sequences are MDHEN and SYDVKM. V gave up 2 bases and J gave up 8 bases, with 21 bases separating them. This CDR3 comprises 16 residues. CDR3 bases: TGTGCCAGCAGTTTAGGAGGCGGCAGGGCTACATGGGGCTACACCTTC. It translates to CASSLGGGRATWGYTF.

This rearrangement joins TRBV6-1 to TRBJ1-5; unclear D gene. This CDR3 contains 14 residues. CDR1 MNHNS and CDR2 SASEGT come from the germline V gene. Trimming cost V 7 bases and J 3 bases, with 13 bases left between them. The CDR3 loop reads CASTEVSHNQPQHF. The CDR3 DNA follows: TGTGCCAGCACGGAGGTCTCCCACAATCAGCCCCAGCATTTT.

The chain has TRBV9 and TRBJ2-7, with TRBD2 identical over 13 bases. The germline V gene has CDR1 SGDLS and CDR2 YYNGEE. The CDR3 runs 15 residues. Unmatched junction bases numbered 7, after V lost 3 bases and J lost 7 bases. Written as DNA, the CDR3 is TGTGCCAGCAGCGCCGGACTAGCGGGAGTGTGGGAGCAGTACTTC. Translated: CASSAGLAGVWEQYF.

The genes are TRBV11-2 and TRBJ2-5, with D perhaps TRBD2 (5 bases). The CDR3 runs 12 residues. V lost 4 bases and J lost 5, with 8 bases in between. Germline CDR1 SGHAT, CDR2 FQNNGV. The CDR3 spells CASSSEVETQYF. As DNA, the CDR3 is TGTGCCAGCAGCTCGGAGGTCGAGACCCAGTACTTC.

The chain carries TRBV7-2 and TRBJ2-2, with D possibly being TRBD1 (5 bases). Per the germline V gene, CDR1 is SGHTA and CDR2 is FQGNSA. V was shortened by 6 bases and J by 1 base, with 9 bases between the two germline ends. The CDR3 extends over 14 amino acids. The CDR3 bases are TGTGCCAGCAGAGGAACAGGGAACACCGGGGAGCTGTTTTTT. Protein: CASRGTGNTGELFF.

The chain employs TRBV19 and TRBJ2-1; 9 nucleotides agree with TRBD1. The germline CDR1 and CDR2 sequences are LNHDA and SQIVND (reference sequence). The length of the CDR3 is 14 residues. Unmatched junction bases numbered 12, after V lost 9 bases and J lost 9 bases. CDR3 in amino acids: CASGPTTGGGEQFF. As DNA, the CDR3 is TGTGCCAGCGGACCCACAACAGGGGGCGGTGAGCAGTTCTTC.

CDR3 nucleotide sequence: TGTGCCAGTAATAAGGACAGAGTCATGAACACTGAAGCTTTCTTT. This sequence encodes CASNKDRVMNTEAFF. The V call is TRBV19, the J call TRBJ1-1, with D perhaps TRBD1 (6 bases). With 7 bases removed from V and 0 bases from J, the gap between germline ends came to 15 bases. Germline V gene sequence: CDR1 LNHDA, CDR2 SQIVND (reference sequence). This CDR3 has 15 amino acids.

The gene calls are TRBV10-2 and TRBJ2-3; the D is unclear. CDR1 and CDR2 from the germline V gene are WSHSY and SAAADI. The CDR3 length is 14 residues. V was clipped by 3 bases and J by 2 bases, with 9 bases between them. The CDR3 here is CASSELSPTDTQYF. DNA of the CDR3: TGCGCCAGCAGTGAATTGTCTCCCACAGATACGCAGTATTTT.

This chain joins TRBV4-2 and TRBJ1-5; the D gene is possibly TRBD1 (6 bases). V shed 1 base and J shed 5 bases, with 15 bases lying between them. CDR3 length: 16 amino acids. CDR1 is LGHNA, CDR2 YNFKEQ, per germline. The CDR3 loop is CASSQGTRTADQPQHF. CDR3 DNA sequence: TGTGCCAGCAGCCAAGGGACTCGGACAGCTGATCAGCCCCAGCATTTT.

V is TRBV7-6 and J is TRBJ2-7; D is possibly TRBD1 (7 bases). This CDR3 contains 17 residues. From germline, CDR1 is SGHVS and CDR2 FNYEAQ. V dropped 2 bases and J dropped 0 bases, with 17 bases sitting between them. Here the CDR3 reads CASSLYAGQTSSYEQYF. The DNA of the CDR3 is TGTGCCAGCAGCTTATACGCGGGACAGACCAGCTCCTACGAGCAGTACTTC.

This clone was observed once. The chain uses TRBV11-2 and TRBJ1-6, with D unresolved. V dropped 0 bases and J dropped 6 bases, with 9 bases sitting between them. This CDR3 is 15 amino acids long. Germline V CDR1 and CDR2: SGHAT, FQNNGV. Here the CDR3 DNA reads TGTGCCAGCAGCTTAGATTCGTACCTTAATTCACCCCTCCACTTT. Translating it yields CASSLDSYLNSPLHF. Full variable domain (remainder filled in from reference TRBV11-2 and TRBJ1-6): EAGVAQSPRYKIIEKRQSVAFWCNPISGHATLYWYQQILGQGPKLLIQFQNNGVVDDSQLPKDRFSAERLKGVDSTLKIQPAKLEDSAVYLCASSLDSYLNSPLHFGNGTRLTVT.

This clone has only a few counts. The V gene is TRBV2, the J gene TRBJ1-1; D unclear. This CDR3 spans 14 amino acids. With 0 bases removed from V and 0 bases from J, the gap between germline ends came to 5 bases. CDR1 SNHLY and CDR2 FYNNEI come from the germline V gene. CDR3 amino acids: CASSEALLNTEAFF. For the CDR3, the DNA is TGTGCCAGCAGTGAAGCGCTTCTGAACACTGAAGCTTTCTTT.

This sequence joins TRBV6-1 and TRBJ1-1; tentatively, D is TRBD1 (6 bases). Germline CDR1 MNHNS, CDR2 SASEGT. Trimming pared 6 bases from V and 1 base from J, leaving 9 bases between. This CDR3 contains 13 residues. CDR3 nucleotide sequence: TGTGCCAGCAGAAAGACAGGGAACACTGAAGCTTTCTTT. Its protein product is CASRKTGNTEAFF.

The genes are TRBV19 and TRBJ2-7; the match to TRBD1 covers 7 bases. The CDR3 extends over 14 amino acids. The germline V gene encodes CDR1 LNHDA and CDR2 SQIVND (reference sequence). Trimming cost V 3 bases and J 2 bases; bases outside gene matches: 4. CDR3 sequence (DNA): TGTGCCAGTAGTATTAACCAGGGGGCCTACGAGCAGTACTTC. This encodes CASSINQGAYEQYF.

This clone turned up a few times. The genes are TRBV4-3 and TRBJ2-7; TRBD2 matches 12 bases. J gave up 4 bases and V 1 base, and 5 bases lay outside the gene matches. The CDR3 has 16 residues. Per the germline V gene, CDR1 is LGHNA and CDR2 is YSLEER. CDR3 residues: CASSQVLAGGGYEQYF. The CDR3 DNA reads as TGCGCCAGCAGCCAAGTACTAGCGGGAGGTGGGTACGAGCAGTACTTC.

The rearrangement links TRBV6-5 to TRBJ1-6; a weak D match, TRBD1 (5 bases). CDR1 and CDR2 (germline): MNHEY, SVGAGI. V lost 3 bases, J lost 7 bases, and 10 bases lay in between. The CDR3 has 14 amino acids. CDR3 nucleotides: TGTGCCAGCAGTTATGAGGGGAGAAATTCACCCCTCCACTTT. The encoded protein is CASSYEGRNSPLHF.

The chain uses TRBV5-8 and TRBJ1-1; the match to TRBD1 covers 8 bases. Germline V lookup: CDR1 SGHTS, CDR2 YDEGEE. This CDR3 comprises 14 residues. Germline trimming cut 3 bases from V and 4 bases from J; bases unmatched to any gene: 5. The CDR3 loop is CASSWTGRGTEAFF. The CDR3 DNA sequence: TGTGCCAGCAGCTGGACAGGGAGAGGCACTGAAGCTTTCTTT.

The CDR3 region has the DNA TGTGCCAGCTCACCAGGAGCGGGCTTCTCTGGAAACACCATATATTTT. Translation gives CASSPGAGFSGNTIYF. V and J are TRBV18 and TRBJ1-3; D remains unclear. The length of the CDR3 is 16 residues. Germline V gene data show CDR1 as KGHSH and CDR2 as LQKENI. Trimming stripped 2 bases from V and 0 bases from J, with 11 bases between.

The rearrangement links TRBV2 to TRBJ2-7, with 7 positions matching TRBD1. V lost 10 bases and J lost 3; bases outside the gene matches: 6. Per germline, CDR1 SNHLY and CDR2 FYNNEI. The CDR3 totals 12 residues. Written as DNA, the CDR3 is TGTGCCACGGGGACAGCCGTCTACGAGCAGTACTTC. Its translation: CATGTAVYEQYF.

This chain uses TRBV5-6 with TRBJ1-1; D is unresolved. The V end lost 2 bases, the J end lost 1 base, and 6 bases lay between the germline ends. The CDR3 is made up of 13 amino acids. In germline, CDR1 is SGHDT, CDR2 YYEEEE. The CDR3 nucleotides are TGTGCCAGCAGCTTTAAAGGGAACACTGAAGCTTTCTTT. Its protein product is CASSFKGNTEAFF. Filled out from reference TRBV5-6 and TRBJ1-1, the complete variable domain reads DAGVTQSPTHLIKTRGQQVTLRCSPKSGHDTVSWYQQALGQGPQFIFQYYEEEERQRGNFPDRFSGHQFPNYSSELNVNALLLGDSALYLCASSFKGNTEAFFGQGTRLTVV.

The chain recombines TRBV5-4 with TRBJ1-5; D possibly corresponds to TRBD1 (6 bases). Germline values: CDR1 SGHNT, CDR2 YYREEE (reference sequence). The CDR3 extends over 15 amino acids. With 4 bases removed from V and 6 bases from J, the gap between germline ends came to 17 bases. The CDR3 DNA is TGTGCCAGCAGCCTGGGGGGGGCAAGGGCTCAGCCCCAGCATTTT. Amino acid sequence: CASSLGGARAQPQHF.

The chain is built from TRBV5-1 and TRBJ2-1; the match to TRBD2 covers 8 bases. The germline gives CDR1 SGHRS, CDR2 YFSETQ. The CDR3 has 12 residues. With 2 bases clipped from V and 9 bases from J, the junction kept 1 base outside the gene matches. The CDR3 DNA sequence: TGCGCCAGCAGCTTTGCGGGAGGTGAGCAGTTCTTC. Translation: CASSFAGGEQFF.